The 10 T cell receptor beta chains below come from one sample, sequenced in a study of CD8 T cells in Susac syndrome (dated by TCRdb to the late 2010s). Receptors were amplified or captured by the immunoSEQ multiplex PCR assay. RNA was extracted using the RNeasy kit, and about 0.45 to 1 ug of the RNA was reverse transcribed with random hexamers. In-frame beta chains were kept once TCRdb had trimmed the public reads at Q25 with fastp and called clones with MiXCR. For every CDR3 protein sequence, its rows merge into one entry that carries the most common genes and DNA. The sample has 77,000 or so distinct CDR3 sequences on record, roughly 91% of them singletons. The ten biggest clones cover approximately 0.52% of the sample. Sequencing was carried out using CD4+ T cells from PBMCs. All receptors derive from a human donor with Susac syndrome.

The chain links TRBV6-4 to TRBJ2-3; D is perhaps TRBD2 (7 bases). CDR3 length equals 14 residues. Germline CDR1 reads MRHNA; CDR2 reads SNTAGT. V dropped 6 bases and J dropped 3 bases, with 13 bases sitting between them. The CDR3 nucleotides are TGTGCCAGCAGCATGGGGGGGCCAACAGATACGCAGTATTTT. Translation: CASSMGGPTDTQYF.

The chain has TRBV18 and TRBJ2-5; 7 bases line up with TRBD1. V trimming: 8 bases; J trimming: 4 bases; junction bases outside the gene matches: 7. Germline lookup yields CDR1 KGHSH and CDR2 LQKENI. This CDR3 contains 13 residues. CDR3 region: CASGQTGSETQYF. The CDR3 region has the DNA TGTGCCAGCGGACAGACAGGGTCAGAGACCCAGTACTTC. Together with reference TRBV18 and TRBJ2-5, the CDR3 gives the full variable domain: NAGVMQNPRHLVRRRGQEARLRCSPMKGHSHVYWYRQLPEEGLKFMVYLQKENIIDESGMPKERFSAEFPKEGPSILRIQQVVRGDSAAYFCASGQTGSETQYFGPGTRLLVL.

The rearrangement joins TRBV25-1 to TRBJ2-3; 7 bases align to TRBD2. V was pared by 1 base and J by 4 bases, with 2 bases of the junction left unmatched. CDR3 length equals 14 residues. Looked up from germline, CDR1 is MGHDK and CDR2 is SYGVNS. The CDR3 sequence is CASSEFAGADTQYF. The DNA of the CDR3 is TGTGCCAGCAGTGAATTTGCGGGGGCAGATACGCAGTATTTT.

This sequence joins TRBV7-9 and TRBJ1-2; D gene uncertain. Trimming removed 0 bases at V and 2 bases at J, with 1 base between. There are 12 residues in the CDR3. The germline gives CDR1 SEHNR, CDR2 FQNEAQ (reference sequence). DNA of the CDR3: TGTGCCAGCAGCTTAGCGAACTATGGCTACACCTTC. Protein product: CASSLANYGYTF.

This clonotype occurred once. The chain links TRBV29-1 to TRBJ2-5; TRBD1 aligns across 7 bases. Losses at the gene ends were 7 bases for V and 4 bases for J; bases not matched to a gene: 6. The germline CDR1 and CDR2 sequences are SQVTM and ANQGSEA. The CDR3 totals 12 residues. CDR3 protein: CSALDRAETQYF. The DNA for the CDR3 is TGCAGCGCCCTAGACAGGGCAGAGACCCAGTACTTC.

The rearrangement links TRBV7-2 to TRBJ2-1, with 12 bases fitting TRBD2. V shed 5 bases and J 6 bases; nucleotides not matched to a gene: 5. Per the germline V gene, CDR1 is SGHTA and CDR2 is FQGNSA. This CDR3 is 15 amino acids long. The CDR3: CASSKLAGGANEQFF. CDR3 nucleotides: TGTGCCAGCAGCAAACTAGCGGGAGGCGCCAATGAGCAGTTCTTC.

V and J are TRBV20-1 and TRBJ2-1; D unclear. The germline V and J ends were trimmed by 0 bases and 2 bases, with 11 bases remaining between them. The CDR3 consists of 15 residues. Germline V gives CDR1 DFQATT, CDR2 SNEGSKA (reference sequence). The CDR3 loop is CSARDQFYAYNEQFF. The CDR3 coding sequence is TGCAGTGCTAGAGATCAGTTCTACGCCTACAATGAGCAGTTCTTC.

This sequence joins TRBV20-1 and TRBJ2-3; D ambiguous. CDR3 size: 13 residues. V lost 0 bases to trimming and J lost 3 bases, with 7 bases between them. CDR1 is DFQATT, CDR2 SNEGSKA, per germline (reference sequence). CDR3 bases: TGCAGTGCTAGAGATGAGAATACAGATACGCAGTATTTT. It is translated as CSARDENTDTQYF.

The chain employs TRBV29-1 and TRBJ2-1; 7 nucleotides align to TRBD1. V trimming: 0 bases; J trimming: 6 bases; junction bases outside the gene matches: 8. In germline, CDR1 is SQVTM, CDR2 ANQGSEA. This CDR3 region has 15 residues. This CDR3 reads CSVEDQGRGINEQFF. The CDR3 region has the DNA TGCAGCGTTGAAGATCAGGGCAGGGGGATCAATGAGCAGTTCTTC.

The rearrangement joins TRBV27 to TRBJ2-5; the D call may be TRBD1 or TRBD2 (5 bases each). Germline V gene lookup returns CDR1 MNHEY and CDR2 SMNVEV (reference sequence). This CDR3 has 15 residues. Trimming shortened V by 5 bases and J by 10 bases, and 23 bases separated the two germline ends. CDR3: CASSPRHLGPAFQYF. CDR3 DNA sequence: TGTGCCAGCAGTCCAAGGCATTTGGGACCGGCGTTCCAGTACTTC.